The clone carrying this TCR beta chain was detected a few times. Its target is unknown. These data are taken from a study of response to subunit inactivated influenza vaccine. Study-level results: It was the authors' suggestion that each seasonal influenza vaccination recruits few new T cells.

The CDR3 consists of 15 residues. Losses at the gene ends were 2 bases for V and 6 bases for J; bases not matched to a gene: 5. Each CDR3 protein gets one entry after TCRdb re-called the RT-PCR reads with MiXCR. The data contain around 650,000 distinct CDR3 sequences, 15% to 18% of them singletons. The rearrangement joins TRBV12-3 or TRBV12-4 to TRBJ2-1, with 9 bases identical to TRBD2. This specimen was PBMCs from blood, taken less than 13 days after vaccination. The sequence was obtained from a man aged 50 to 59 who received an inactivated influenza vaccine. Here the CDR3 reads CASSLSGGFSNEQFF. In DNA, the CDR3 is TGTGCCAGCAGTTTAAGCGGGGGGTTTTCCAATGAGCAGTTCTTC.